This T cell receptor beta chain was obtained from a study of blood T cell repertoires in COVID-19. Study context: The study drew acute and convalescent COVID-19 samples from the United States, Italy and Spain. PBMCs, B-cell-depleted T cells, or T cells were the source of the cDNA or gDNA that made up the material.

Seattle researchers signed up patients amid active infection and tracked them longitudinally. The CDR3 contains 14 residues. CDR1 and CDR2 from the germline V gene are MNHEY and SVGAGI. V gave up 4 bases and J gave up 3 bases; unmatched junction bases: 5. As processed by the authors: Reference gene primer amplification gave nucleated cell count estimates. The repertoire was sequenced with immunoSEQ multiplex PCR; TCRdb's copy has only in-frame clones and lacks some. D and trimming were read from the DNA, whereas the V and J calls and clone size are those reported in that table. The sample has about 340,000 clones, approximately 86% seen once.

The sequenced material came from peripheral blood. The V call is TRBV6-5, the J call TRBJ2-7; the match to TRBD1 covers 8 bases. The sequence was collected from a woman aged 55-75 years with COVID-19, enrolled during active disease. CDR3 sequence: CASSSDRVGYEQYF. CDR3 coding DNA: TGTGCCAGCAGTTCGGACAGGGTGGGCTACGAGCAGTACTTC.